This T cell receptor beta chain was profiled in a study of blood T cell repertoires in COVID-19. About the research overall: Some COVID-19 samples were acute and others convalescent; all came from the United States, Italy and Spain. T cells, B-cell-depleted T cells, or PBMCs supplied cDNA or gDNA.

CDR3 length equals 16 residues. Per the germline V gene, CDR1 is KGHSH and CDR2 is LQKENI. Trimming pared 2 bases from V and 0 bases from J, leaving 11 bases between. Source study methods: Scientists estimated how many nucleated cells there were by amplifying reference gene primers. The table came from immunoSEQ multiplex PCR; TCRdb's copy has only in-frame clones and leaves some out. V, J and clone size reflect that table, while D and trimming were determined from the DNA. Of tens of thousands of clones in the sample, about 93% were seen once. The sequence derives from a human donor in a cohort sampled during active COVID-19. Sequenced sample: peripheral blood. The chain combines TRBV18 with TRBJ1-3; D unresolved. This CDR3 is CASSPLPASSGNTIYF. In DNA, the CDR3 is TGTGCCAGCTCACCATTGCCCGCCAGCTCTGGAAACACCATATATTTT.